Included here is one TCR beta chain sequence, with context. This clonotype was counted between two and nine times. Its binding antigen is unknown. Per-base qualities were not stored, and no clone one base away is much larger. From the cysteine up to the phenylalanine, the CDR3 has a length of 11 residues. The entry retains the CDR3 DNA only, 33 bases that are in frame from base 1. Based on the germline V gene (reference sequence), the CDR1 and CDR2 sequences are LGHDT and YNNKEL. V is pared back by 6 bases and J by 7 bases, with 7 bases lying between the germline termini. The instrument was an Illumina HiSeq 1500. TCRdb reran the public reads through fastp at Q25 and MiXCR, keeping productive beta chains. Rows with a matching CDR3 protein are joined into one entry that keeps the most common DNA and genes. Across this sample there are about 27,000 distinct CDR3 sequences, with around 20% seen only once. 80% to 90% of the sample rests with the top ten.

The source of the sample is a study of T cell repertoires in cytomegalovirus infection (dated by TCRdb to the late 2010s). With regard to the full study: Peptide stimulations targeted recently identified HLA-C-restricted CMV epitopes, whose presentation resists viral immunomodulation, together with well-studied HLA-B-restricted epitopes. The HLA type of each donor mattered for the analysis, because public TCR beta signatures pointed to carriage of CMV infection along with the matching HLA type. What the work shows at the level of the full study, not this receptor alone: In both this cohort and an independent roughly 400-donor cohort, the cumulative frequency of public TCR beta family members distinguished carriers of CMV infection plus the relevant HLA type. The ex vivo response was dominated by HLA-C-restricted CMV-specific TCR beta clonotypes, which also provided the single most frequent clonotype in two of eight donors.

According to the study, the label for this sample's treatment or condition signals: in vitro stimulation with specific CMV peptide epitopes to enrich CMV-specific T cells. The clonotype comes from a human donor in good health (CMV status not recorded). Some clones in this sample may be carry-over from other donors' samples. This sequence uses TRBV3-1 and TRBJ2-4; a weak D assignment points to TRBD2 (6 bases agree). This specimen consisted of CD8+ T cells from cultured PBMCs, obtained from culture after CMV antigen stimulation. The nucleotides are TGTGCCAGCAGAGGAGGGAACATTCAGTACTTC. Translation gives CASRGGNIQYF.